The next 6 T cell receptor beta chains were all read from a single sample in a study of blood T cells in healthy people across ages. Then a second PCR, running about 6 to 12 cycles, was carried out with a sample-barcoded 5' primer and a J-beta primer mix. A single record per CDR3 protein comes from TCRdb applying MiXCR to the 5' RACE reads. The repertoire holds approximately 1.5 million distinct CDR3 sequences, with 40% to 45% as singletons. The sequenced material came from blood. These receptors originate from a young woman in good health.

This clonotype has more than one count but fewer than ten. V gene TRBV20-1 combines with J gene TRBJ2-1; a weak D match, TRBD1 (5 bases). Trimming stripped 0 bases from V and 7 bases from J, with 16 bases between. The CDR3 totals 15 residues. Looked up from germline, CDR1 is DFQATT and CDR2 is SNEGSKA (reference sequence). The CDR3 reads CSARDPGKGDNEQFF. DNA of the CDR3: TGCAGTGCTAGAGACCCAGGGAAGGGCGATAATGAGCAGTTCTTC.

The table lists this clonotype with a few counts. The rearrangement joins TRBV11-2 to TRBJ2-5, with TRBD2 identical over 7 bases. V gave up 6 bases and J gave up 5 bases; unmatched junction bases: 12. Germline CDR1 SGHAT, CDR2 FQNNGV. The CDR3 has 15 residues. As DNA, the CDR3 is TGTGCCAGCAGACTAAGGCGATTGGGAGGGGAGACCCAGTACTTC. It specifies CASRLRRLGGETQYF.

This clonotype has a handful of counts. The genes are TRBV7-2 and TRBJ2-5; D remains unclear. The closer fit of TRBJ2-7 to the DNA end suggests the J call may be wrong. CDR3 size: 15 residues. CDR1 is SGHTA, CDR2 FQGNSA, per germline. The CDR3 DNA sequence: TGTGCCAGCAGCTTAGCGCAACATCTTGGAGCCGAGCAGTACTTC. Translated, it gives CASSLAQHLGAEQYF.

The genes are TRBV13 and TRBJ2-7, with a weak D call TRBD2 (7 bases). With the DNA end fitting TRBJ2-5 better, the J assignment may be wrong. Germline V lookup: CDR1 PRHDT, CDR2 FYEKMQ (reference sequence). The CDR3 extends over 15 amino acids. Written as DNA, the CDR3 is TGTGCCAGCAGCTCGGGACTAATAGGGGGGGAGACCCAGTACTTC. This encodes CASSSGLIGGETQYF.

This clonotype has a count of ten or more. The V call is TRBV9, the J call TRBJ1-1, with D uncertain. Germline assignment: CDR1 SGDLS and CDR2 YYNGEE. V lost 0 bases and J lost 1, with 4 bases in between. The CDR3 is made up of 13 amino acids. The CDR3 coding sequence is TGTGCCAGCAGCGTAGCCGGGAACACTGAAGCTTTCTTT. As protein: CASSVAGNTEAFF. Full variable domain (outside the CDR3, taken from reference TRBV9 and TRBJ1-1): DSGVTQTPKHLITATGQRVTLRCSPRSGDLSVYWYQQSLDQGLQFLIQYYNGEERAKGNILERFSAQQFPDLHSELNLSSLELGDSALYFCASSVAGNTEAFFGQGTRLTVV.

This clonotype was seen only a few times. J is TRBJ1-2 and V is TRBV12-3 or TRBV12-4; D is undetermined. V gave up 3 bases and J gave up 2 bases, with 13 bases separating them. The length of the CDR3 is 15 residues. CDR3 nucleotides: TGTGCCAGCAGTTTTCCCGGGAATCGGAACTATGGCTACACCTTC. It translates to CASSFPGNRNYGYTF.